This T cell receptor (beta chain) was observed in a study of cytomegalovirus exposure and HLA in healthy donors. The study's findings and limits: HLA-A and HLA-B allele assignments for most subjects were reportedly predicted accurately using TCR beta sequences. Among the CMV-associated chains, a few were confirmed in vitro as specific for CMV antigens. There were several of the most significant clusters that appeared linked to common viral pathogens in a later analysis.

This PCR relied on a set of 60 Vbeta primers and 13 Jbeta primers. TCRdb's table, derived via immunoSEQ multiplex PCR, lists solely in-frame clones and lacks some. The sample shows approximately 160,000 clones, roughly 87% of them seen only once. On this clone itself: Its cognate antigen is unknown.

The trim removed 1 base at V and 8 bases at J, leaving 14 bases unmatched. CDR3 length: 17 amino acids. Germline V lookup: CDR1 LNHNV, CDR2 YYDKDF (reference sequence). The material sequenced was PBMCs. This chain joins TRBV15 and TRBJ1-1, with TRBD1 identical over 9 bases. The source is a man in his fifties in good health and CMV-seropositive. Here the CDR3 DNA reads TGTGCCACCAGCAGAGGCCCCCCCGAACAGGGGGCGGACGAAGCTTTCTTT. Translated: CATSRGPPEQGADEAFF. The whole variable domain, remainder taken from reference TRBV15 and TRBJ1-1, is DAMVIQNPRYQVTQFGKPVTLSCSQTLNHNVMYWYQQKSSQAPKLLFHYYDKDFNNEADTPDNFQSRRPNTSFCFLDIRSPGLGDTAMYLCATSRGPPEQGADEAFFGQGTRLTVV.